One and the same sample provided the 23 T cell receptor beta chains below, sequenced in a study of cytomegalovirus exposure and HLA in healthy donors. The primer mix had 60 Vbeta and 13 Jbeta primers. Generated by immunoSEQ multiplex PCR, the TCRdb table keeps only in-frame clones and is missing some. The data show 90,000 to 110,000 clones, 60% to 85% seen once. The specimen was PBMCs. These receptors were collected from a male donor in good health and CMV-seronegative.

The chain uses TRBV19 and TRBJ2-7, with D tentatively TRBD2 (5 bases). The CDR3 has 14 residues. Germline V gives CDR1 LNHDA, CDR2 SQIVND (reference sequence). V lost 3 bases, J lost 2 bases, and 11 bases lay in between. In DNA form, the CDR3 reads TGTGCCAGTAGTATGGAGGCAGAGACCTACGAGCAGTACTTC. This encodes CASSMEAETYEQYF.

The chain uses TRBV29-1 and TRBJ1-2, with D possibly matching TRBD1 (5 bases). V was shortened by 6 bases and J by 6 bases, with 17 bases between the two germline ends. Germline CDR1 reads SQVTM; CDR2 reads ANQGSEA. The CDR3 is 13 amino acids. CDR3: CSVRQGVFNGYTF. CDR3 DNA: TGCAGCGTGAGGCAGGGTGTATTTAATGGCTACACCTTC.

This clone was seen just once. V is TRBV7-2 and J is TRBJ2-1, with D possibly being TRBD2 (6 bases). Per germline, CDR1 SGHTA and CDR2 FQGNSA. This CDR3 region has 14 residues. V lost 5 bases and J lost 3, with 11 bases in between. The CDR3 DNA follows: TGTGCCAGCAGCCAACGACTAGTCTACAATGAGCAGTTCTTC. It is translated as CASSQRLVYNEQFF.

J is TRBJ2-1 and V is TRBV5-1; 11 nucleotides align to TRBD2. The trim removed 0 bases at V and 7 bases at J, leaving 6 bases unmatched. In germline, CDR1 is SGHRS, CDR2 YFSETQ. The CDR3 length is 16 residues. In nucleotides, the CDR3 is TGCGCCAGCAGCTTGGCCCCAGTAGCGGGAGGGAATGAGCAGTTCTTC. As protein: CASSLAPVAGGNEQFF.

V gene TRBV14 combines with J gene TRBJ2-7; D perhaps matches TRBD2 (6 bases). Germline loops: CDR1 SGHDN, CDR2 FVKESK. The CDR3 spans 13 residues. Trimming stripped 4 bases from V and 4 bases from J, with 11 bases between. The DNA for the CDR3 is TGTGCCAGCAGCCGCCTGGAGGGTTACGAGCAGTACTTC. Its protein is CASSRLEGYEQYF.

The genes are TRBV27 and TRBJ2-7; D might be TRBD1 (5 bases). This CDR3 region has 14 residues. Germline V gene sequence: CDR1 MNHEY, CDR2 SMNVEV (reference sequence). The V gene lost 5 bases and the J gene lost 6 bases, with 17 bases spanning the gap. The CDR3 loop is CASSPDTLGLEQYF. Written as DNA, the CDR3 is TGTGCCAGCAGTCCGGACACCCTAGGGCTCGAGCAGTACTTC.

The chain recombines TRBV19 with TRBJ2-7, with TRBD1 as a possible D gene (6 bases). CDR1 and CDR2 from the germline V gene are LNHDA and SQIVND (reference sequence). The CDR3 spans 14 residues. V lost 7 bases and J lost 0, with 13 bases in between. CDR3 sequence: CASTAGVGSYEQYF. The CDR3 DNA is TGTGCCAGTACGGCAGGGGTGGGCTCCTACGAGCAGTACTTC.

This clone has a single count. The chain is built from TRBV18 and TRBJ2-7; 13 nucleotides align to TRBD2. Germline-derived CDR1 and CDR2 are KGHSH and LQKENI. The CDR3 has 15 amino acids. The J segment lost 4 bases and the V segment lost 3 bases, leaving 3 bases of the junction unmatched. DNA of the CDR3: TGTGCCAGCTCACCGGGGACTAGCGGGATTTACGAGCAGTACTTC. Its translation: CASSPGTSGIYEQYF.

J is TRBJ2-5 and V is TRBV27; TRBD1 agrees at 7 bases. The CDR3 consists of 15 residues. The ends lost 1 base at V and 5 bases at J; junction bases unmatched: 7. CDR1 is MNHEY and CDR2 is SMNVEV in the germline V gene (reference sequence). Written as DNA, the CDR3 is TGTGCCAGCAGTTTATTGACAGGGTACAAGGAGACCCAGTACTTC. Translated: CASSLLTGYKETQYF.

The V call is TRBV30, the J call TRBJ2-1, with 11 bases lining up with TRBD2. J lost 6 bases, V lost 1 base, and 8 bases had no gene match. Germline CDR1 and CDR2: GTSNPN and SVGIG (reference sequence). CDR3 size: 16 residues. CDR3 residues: CAWSATGLAVTNEQFF. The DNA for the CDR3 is TGTGCCTGGAGTGCTACGGGACTAGCGGTTACCAATGAGCAGTTCTTC. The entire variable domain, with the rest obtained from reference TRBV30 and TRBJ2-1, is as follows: SQTIHQWPATLVQPVGSPLSLECTVEGTSNPNLYWYRQAAGRGLQLLFYSVGIGQISSEVPQNLSASRPQDRQFILSSKKLLLSDSGFYLCAWSATGLAVTNEQFFGPGTRLTVL.

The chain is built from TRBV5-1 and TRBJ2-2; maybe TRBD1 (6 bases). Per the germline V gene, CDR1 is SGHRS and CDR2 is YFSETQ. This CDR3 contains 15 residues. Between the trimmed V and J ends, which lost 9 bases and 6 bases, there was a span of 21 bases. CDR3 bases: TGCGCCACCCAGAGGACAGCCACGGTGGCCGGGGAGCTGTTTTTT. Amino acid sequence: CATQRTATVAGELFF.

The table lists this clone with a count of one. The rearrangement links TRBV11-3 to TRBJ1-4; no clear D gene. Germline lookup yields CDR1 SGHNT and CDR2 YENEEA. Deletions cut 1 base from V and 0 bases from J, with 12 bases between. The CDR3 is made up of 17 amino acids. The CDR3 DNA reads TGTGCCAGCAGCTTAGGAGTCTCGAGTGCAACTAATGAAAAACTGTTTTTT. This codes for CASSLGVSSATNEKLFF.

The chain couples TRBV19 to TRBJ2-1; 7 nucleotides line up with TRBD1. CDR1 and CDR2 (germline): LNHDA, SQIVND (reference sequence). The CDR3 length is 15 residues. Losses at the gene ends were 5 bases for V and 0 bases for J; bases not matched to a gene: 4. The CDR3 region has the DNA TGTGCCAGTAGTTTCGGGGACAGCTCCTACAATGAGCAGTTCTTC. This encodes CASSFGDSSYNEQFF. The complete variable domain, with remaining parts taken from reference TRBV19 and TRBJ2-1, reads DGGITQSPKYLFRKEGQNVTLSCEQNLNHDAMYWYRQDPGQGLRLIYYSQIVNDFQKGDIAEGYSVSREKKESFPLTVTSAQKNPTAFYLCASSFGDSSYNEQFFGPGTRLTVL.

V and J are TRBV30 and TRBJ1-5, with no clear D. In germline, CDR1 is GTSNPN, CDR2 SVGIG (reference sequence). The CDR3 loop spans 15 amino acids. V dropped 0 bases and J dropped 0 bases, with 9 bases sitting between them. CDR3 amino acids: CAWSVGDYSNQPQHF. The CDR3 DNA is TGTGCCTGGAGTGTAGGAGATTATAGCAATCAGCCCCAGCATTTT.

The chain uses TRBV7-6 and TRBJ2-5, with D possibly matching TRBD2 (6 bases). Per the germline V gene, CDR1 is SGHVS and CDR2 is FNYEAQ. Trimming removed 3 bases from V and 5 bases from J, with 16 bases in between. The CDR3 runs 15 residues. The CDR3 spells CASSFGTGSFETQYF. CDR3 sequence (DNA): TGTGCCAGCAGCTTCGGGACTGGTTCGTTCGAGACCCAGTACTTC.

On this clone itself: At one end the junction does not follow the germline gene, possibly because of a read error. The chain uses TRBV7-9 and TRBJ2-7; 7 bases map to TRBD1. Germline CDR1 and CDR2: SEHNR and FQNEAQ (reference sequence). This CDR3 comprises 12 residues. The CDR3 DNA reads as TGTGCCTGCAGGACAGGTCTTGGGGAGCAGTACTTC. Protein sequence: CACRTGLGEQYF.

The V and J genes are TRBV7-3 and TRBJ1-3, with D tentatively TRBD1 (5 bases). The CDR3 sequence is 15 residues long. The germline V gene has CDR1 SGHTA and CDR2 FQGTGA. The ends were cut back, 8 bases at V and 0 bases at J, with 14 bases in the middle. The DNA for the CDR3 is TGTGCCAGCTCTTCAGACGGACACTCTGGAAACACCATATATTTT. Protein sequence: CASSSDGHSGNTIYF.

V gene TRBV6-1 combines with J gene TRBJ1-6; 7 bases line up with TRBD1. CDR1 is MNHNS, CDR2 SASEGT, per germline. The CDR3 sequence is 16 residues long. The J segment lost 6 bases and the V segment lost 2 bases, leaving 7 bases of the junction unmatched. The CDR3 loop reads CASSEIPGQTNSPLHF. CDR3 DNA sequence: TGTGCCAGCAGTGAAATTCCGGGACAGACTAATTCACCCCTCCACTTT.

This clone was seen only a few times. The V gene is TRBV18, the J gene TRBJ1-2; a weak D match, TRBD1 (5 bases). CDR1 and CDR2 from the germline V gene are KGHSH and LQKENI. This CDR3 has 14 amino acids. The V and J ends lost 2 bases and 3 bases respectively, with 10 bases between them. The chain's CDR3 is CASSPSPGDYGYTF. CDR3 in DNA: TGTGCCAGCTCACCAAGCCCGGGGGACTATGGCTACACCTTC.

In DNA form, the CDR3 reads TGCAGCGTTGTCTTGCCGGGACAGGGAAACATTCAGTACTTC. This codes for CSVVLPGQGNIQYF. The chain employs TRBV29-1 and TRBJ2-4, with 9 positions matching TRBD1. The CDR3 is made up of 14 amino acids. The V gene's germline CDR1 is SQVTM and CDR2 ANQGSEA. The V gene end was trimmed by 4 bases and the J gene end by 6 bases; junction bases not matched to a gene: 7. Drawing the rest from reference TRBV29-1 and TRBJ2-4, the complete variable domain is SAVISQKPSRDICQRGTSLTIQCQVDSQVTMMFWYRQQPGQSLTLIATANQGSEATYESGFVIDKFPISRPNLTFSTLTVSNMSPEDSSIYLCSVVLPGQGNIQYFGAGTRLSVL.

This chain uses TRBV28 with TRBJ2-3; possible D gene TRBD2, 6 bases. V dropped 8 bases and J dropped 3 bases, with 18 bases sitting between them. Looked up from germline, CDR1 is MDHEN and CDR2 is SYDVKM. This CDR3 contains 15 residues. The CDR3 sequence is CASSISSEYTDTQYF. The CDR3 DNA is TGTGCCAGCTCAATATCTAGCGAATATACAGATACGCAGTATTTT.

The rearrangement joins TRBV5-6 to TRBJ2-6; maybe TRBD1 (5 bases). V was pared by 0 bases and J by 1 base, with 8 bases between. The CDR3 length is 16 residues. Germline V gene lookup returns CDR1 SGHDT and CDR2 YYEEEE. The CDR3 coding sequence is TGTGCCAGCAGCTTGGGGGGCGCGTCTGGGGCCAACGTCCTGACTTTC. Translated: CASSLGGASGANVLTF.

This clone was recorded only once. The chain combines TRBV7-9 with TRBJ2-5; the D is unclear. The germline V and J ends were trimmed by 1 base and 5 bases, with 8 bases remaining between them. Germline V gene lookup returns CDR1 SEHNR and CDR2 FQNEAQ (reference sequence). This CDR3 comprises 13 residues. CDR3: CASSLELEETQYF. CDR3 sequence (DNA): TGTGCCAGCAGCTTAGAGCTGGAGGAGACCCAGTACTTC.